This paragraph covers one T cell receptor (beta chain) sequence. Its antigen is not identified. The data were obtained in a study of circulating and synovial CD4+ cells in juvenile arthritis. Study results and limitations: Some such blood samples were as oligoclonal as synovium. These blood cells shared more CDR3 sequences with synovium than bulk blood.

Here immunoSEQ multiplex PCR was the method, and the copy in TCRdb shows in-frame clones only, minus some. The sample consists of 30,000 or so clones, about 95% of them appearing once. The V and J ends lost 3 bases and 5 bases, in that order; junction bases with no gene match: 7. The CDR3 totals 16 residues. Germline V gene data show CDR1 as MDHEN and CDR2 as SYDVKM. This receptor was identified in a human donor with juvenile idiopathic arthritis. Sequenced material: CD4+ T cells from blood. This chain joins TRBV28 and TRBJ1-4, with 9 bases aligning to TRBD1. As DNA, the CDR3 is TGTGCCAGCAGTTTGATTTCCGGGACAGGGAATGAAAAACTGTTTTTT. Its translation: CASSLISGTGNEKLFF. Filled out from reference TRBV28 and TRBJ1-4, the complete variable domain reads DVKVTQSSRYLVKRTGEKVFLECVQDMDHENMFWYRQDPGLGLRLIYFSYDVKMKEKGDIPEGYSVSREKKERFSLILESASTNQTSMYLCASSLISGTGNEKLFFGSGTQLSVL.